The T cell receptor (beta chain) under discussion was sequenced for a study of blood T cell repertoires in COVID-19. About the research overall: Sites across the United States, Italy and Spain contributed samples from acute and convalescent COVID-19. T cells, B-cell-depleted T cells, or PBMCs supplied cDNA or gDNA.

Per germline, CDR1 SNHLY and CDR2 FYNNEI. This CDR3 region has 11 residues. V shed 7 bases and J shed 10 bases, with 11 bases lying between them. Original processing methods: Reference gene primer amplification gave estimated nucleated cell counts. The table came from immunoSEQ multiplex PCR; TCRdb's copy has only in-frame clones and leaves some out. Clone size and V and J calls were adopted from that table, with D and trimming inferred from the DNA. The sample has 40,000 to 60,000 clones; about 86% are singletons. Sequenced input: peripheral blood. This sequence was found in a man aged 35-49 years with active COVID-19. V usage is TRBV2 and J usage is TRBJ2-1; weak D call: TRBD1 (5 bases). CDR3 sequence reads: CASTGYGEQFF. As DNA, the CDR3 is TGTGCCAGCACAGGGTATGGAGAGCAGTTCTTC.